One T cell receptor beta chain is described in this entry. Assay: immunoSEQ multiplex PCR; the TCRdb copy retains only in-frame clones and omits some. The sample carries 100,000 to 150,000 clones, approximately 92% recorded once. These data are taken from a study of control samples from healthy donors and cancer patients. In germline, CDR1 is KGHSH, CDR2 LQKENI. The CDR3 sequence is 15 residues long. The V gene end was trimmed by 7 bases and the J gene end by 7 bases; junction bases not matched to a gene: 9. The J gene is TRBJ1-5, the V gene TRBV18; TRBD1 aligns across 11 bases. The sample taken for sequencing was PBMCs. The origin of this receptor is an elderly man with head and neck cancer. The CDR3 nucleotides are TGTGCCAGCTTTTCGGGACAGGGGGTACGACAGCCCCAGCATTTT. As protein: CASFSGQGVRQPQHF.